The entry below describes one T cell receptor beta chain. Antigen: not known. Time point given: after dendritic cell vaccination, including at tumor progression/relapse. The PCR used 60 V beta and 13 J beta primers. Measured with immunoSEQ multiplex PCR; TCRdb has only the in-frame clones, and not every one. The table shows 70,000 to 100,000 clones, with roughly 80% occurring only once. The data belong to a study of glioma-infiltrating T cells after dendritic cell vaccination. Findings of the study overall: Estimated pretreatment TIL content predicted outcome after dendritic cell vaccination. No direct clonality-survival link was found; a diverse polyclonal response may matter.

Per the germline V gene, CDR1 is GTSNPN and CDR2 is SVGIG (reference sequence). Trimming cost V 7 bases and J 3 bases, with 11 bases left between them. The CDR3 is 12 residues long. This sequence joins TRBV30 and TRBJ2-3, with D tentatively TRBD2 (6 bases). Here the sequenced sample was blood, taken after dendritic cell vaccination. This TCR was recovered from a human donor with glioblastoma. For the CDR3, the DNA is TGTGCCTCCGGGAGCGGGACAGATACGCAGTATTTT. Translated: CASGSGTDTQYF.